This T cell receptor beta chain was documented in a study of cytomegalovirus exposure and HLA in healthy donors. Background on the study: From donors who were HLA-typed, an early data release held 65 million to 85 million unique TCRs.

PCR was performed using 60 Vbeta and 13 Jbeta primers. Data came from immunoSEQ multiplex PCR; TCRdb stores just in-frame clones and leaves some out. The sample includes about 110,000 clones, roughly 82% of them seen just once. Germline V gives CDR1 SNHLY, CDR2 FYNNEI. The CDR3 is made up of 14 amino acids. Trimming shortened V by 9 bases and J by 0 bases, and 9 bases separated the two germline ends. The chain has TRBV2 and TRBJ2-6, with D possibly TRBD2 on 7 matching bases. The specimen was PBMCs. The receptor's source is a male donor in good health and CMV-seronegative. DNA of the CDR3: TGTGCCAGAGGGGGGGGCTCTGGGGCCAACGTCCTGACTTTC. This codes for CARGGGSGANVLTF.